A single sample gave rise to the 21 T cell receptor beta chains below, sequenced in a study of blood T cells in healthy people across ages. With a J-beta primer mix and a sample-barcoded 5' primer, a second PCR ran about 7 to 12 cycles. TCRdb passed the 5' RACE reads through MiXCR, listing each CDR3 protein once. The sample consists of under 850,000 distinct CDR3 sequences, roughly 35% of them appearing once. The sequencing input was blood. These receptors were collected from a man between 18 and 29 years old in good health.

DNA of the CDR3: TGTGCCAGCAGCCTGGGGGCAGGGAAAGCTTTCTTT. As protein: CASSLGAGKAFF. The rearrangement links TRBV5-6 to TRBJ1-1; weak D call: TRBD1 (6 bases). Trimming shortened V by 4 bases and J by 9 bases, and 13 bases separated the two germline ends. Germline-derived CDR1 and CDR2 are SGHDT and YYEEEE. This CDR3 comprises 12 residues.

Only a few counts were recorded for this clonotype. CDR3 coding DNA: TGCAGTGCTAGGGTCCCTCTGGCTGAAGCTTTCTTT. Protein: CSARVPLAEAFF. The chain joins TRBV20-1 to TRBJ1-1; D unresolved. This CDR3 spans 12 amino acids. V was pared by 3 bases and J by 6 bases, with 11 bases between. CDR1 is DFQATT and CDR2 is SNEGSKA in the germline V gene (reference sequence).

This clonotype was found a few times. The rearrangement joins TRBV15 to TRBJ2-3; no definite D call. The CDR3 extends over 16 amino acids. Per germline, CDR1 LNHNV and CDR2 YYDKDF (reference sequence). V lost 4 bases, J lost 4 bases, and 18 bases lay in between. CDR3 sequence: CATSTYRANNPDTQYF. Here the CDR3 DNA reads TGTGCCACCAGCACCTACCGGGCCAACAACCCAGATACGCAGTATTTT.

V usage is TRBV7-2 and J usage is TRBJ2-1, with 8 nucleotides matching TRBD2. The CDR3 sequence is 16 residues long. Germline-derived CDR1 and CDR2 are SGHTA and FQGNSA. J gave up 7 bases and V 3 bases, and 11 bases lay outside the gene matches. The chain's CDR3 is CASSLEGSGRGNEQFF. CDR3 sequence (DNA): TGTGCCAGCAGCTTGGAAGGGTCCGGGAGGGGGAATGAGCAGTTCTTC.

This chain's CDR3 is CAWSVLNRAWDTQYF. The CDR3 coding sequence is TGTGCCTGGAGTGTTTTGAACAGGGCCTGGGATACGCAGTATTTT. The chain uses TRBV30 and TRBJ2-3; possible D gene TRBD1, 6 bases. V was shortened by 0 bases and J by 6 bases, with 16 bases between the two germline ends. The CDR3 extends over 15 amino acids. The germline CDR1 and CDR2 sequences are GTSNPN and SVGIG (reference sequence).

The chain combines TRBV9 with TRBJ2-3, with a tentative D call TRBD2 (6 bases). V lost 0 bases, J lost 0 bases, and 11 bases lay in between. The CDR3 is 16 amino acids. Germline V CDR1 and CDR2: SGDLS, YYNGEE. CDR3 region: CASSVVPAGSTDTQYF. CDR3 in DNA: TGTGCCAGCAGCGTAGTCCCTGCGGGAAGCACAGATACGCAGTATTTT.

This chain joins TRBV6-1 and TRBJ2-5, with TRBD2 as a possible D gene (7 bases). Germline-derived CDR1 and CDR2 are MNHNS and SASEGT. This CDR3 comprises 13 residues. Trimming shortened V by 11 bases and J by 4 bases, and 17 bases separated the two germline ends. CDR3 amino acids: CACIRGAGETQYF. DNA for the CDR3: TGTGCCTGCATCCGGGGGGCGGGAGAGACCCAGTACTTC.

This clonotype occurred a few times. The CDR3 nucleotides read TGCAGCGTTGAAGTCAGAGACAGAGGATCCTACAATGAGCAGTTCTTC. Amino acid sequence: CSVEVRDRGSYNEQFF. The gene calls are TRBV29-1 and TRBJ2-1; D might be TRBD1 (5 bases). Per the germline V gene, CDR1 is SQVTM and CDR2 is ANQGSEA. The length of the CDR3 is 16 residues. Trimming cost V 1 base and J 1 base, with 14 bases left between them.

The chain joins TRBV12-3 or TRBV12-4 to TRBJ1-5; D not resolved. CDR3 size: 15 residues. Deletions cut 6 bases from V and 0 bases from J, with 12 bases between. The CDR3 DNA reads TGTGCCAGCAGCGTCAGTGATCATAGCAATCAGCCCCAGCATTTT. Translated: CASSVSDHSNQPQHF.

This clonotype was detected a few times. The V gene is TRBV20-1, the J gene TRBJ1-2; D ambiguous. V was shortened by 4 bases and J by 9 bases, with 21 bases between the two germline ends. This CDR3 region has 14 residues. CDR1 is DFQATT and CDR2 is SNEGSKA in the germline V gene (reference sequence). The DNA of the CDR3 is TGCAGTGCTATTGGCAGGTCCCCTGAAACTCGCTACACCTTC. Encoded protein: CSAIGRSPETRYTF.

This chain joins TRBV5-6 and TRBJ1-1, with 10 bases aligning to TRBD1. J was trimmed by 1 base and V by 3 bases; bases with no gene match: 6. The germline CDR1 and CDR2 sequences are SGHDT and YYEEEE. This CDR3 comprises 16 residues. CDR3 region: CASSSGTGVANTEAFF. The DNA of the CDR3 is TGTGCCAGCAGCTCCGGGACAGGGGTCGCGAACACTGAAGCTTTCTTT.

The V call is TRBV20-1, the J call TRBJ2-3; D gene uncertain. The CDR3 runs to 17 residues. Trimming stripped 0 bases from V and 5 bases from J, with 21 bases between. CDR1 DFQATT and CDR2 SNEGSKA come from the germline V gene (reference sequence). CDR3 amino acids: CSARDLRNSHALDTQYF. The CDR3 DNA is TGCAGTGCTAGAGATCTCCGGAACTCCCACGCTCTAGATACGCAGTATTTT.

The chain uses TRBV7-9 and TRBJ1-1; a weak D match, TRBD1 (6 bases). In germline, CDR1 is SEHNR, CDR2 FQNEAQ (reference sequence). V lost 5 bases, J lost 7 bases, and 23 bases lay in between. This CDR3 comprises 16 residues. Here the CDR3 reads CASSAYPGHLNGEAFF. CDR3 nucleotides: TGTGCCAGCAGCGCATACCCGGGACATTTGAACGGTGAAGCTTTCTTT.

This chain connects TRBV12-3 or TRBV12-4 to TRBJ2-1; D might be TRBD1 (6 bases). The CDR3 loop spans 14 amino acids. V gave up 8 bases and J gave up 4 bases, with 15 bases separating them. CDR3 amino acids: CASQGSSGYNEQFF. CDR3 DNA sequence: TGTGCCAGCCAGGGGAGCTCAGGGTACAATGAGCAGTTCTTC.

The chain combines TRBV12-1 with TRBJ2-1. TRBV12-1 is a pseudogene. The CDR3 totals 18 residues. Here the CDR3 DNA reads TGTGCCAGCAGCTTGAAGTATGGAAAGGGGAGCTCCTACAATGAGCAGTTCTTC. Protein product: CASSLKYGKGSSYNEQFF.

This clonotype appeared many times. The V gene is TRBV20-1, the J gene TRBJ2-7; 10 bases are shared with TRBD1. This CDR3 has 15 amino acids. The V gene end was trimmed by 5 bases and the J gene end by 3 bases; junction bases not matched to a gene: 10. Germline CDR1 DFQATT, CDR2 SNEGSKA (reference sequence). In DNA, the CDR3 is TGCAGTGCTGCCACGTTCGGGACAGGGGTCTACGAGCAGTACTTC. This translates into CSAATFGTGVYEQYF.

The chain employs TRBV3-1 and TRBJ2-1; D gene uncertain. With the DNA end fitting TRBJ2-7 better, the J assignment may be wrong. CDR3 size: 15 residues. CDR1 is LGHDT and CDR2 is YNNKEL in the germline V gene (reference sequence). The CDR3: CASSQDGSSYNEQYF. CDR3 nucleotides: TGTGCCAGCAGCCAAGATGGTAGCTCCTACAATGAGCAGTACTTC.

The chain couples TRBV10-3 to TRBJ2-1, with TRBD2 matching 14 bases. Germline V gives CDR1 ENHRY, CDR2 SYGVKD. The V and J ends lost 0 bases and 5 bases, in that order; junction bases with no gene match: 0. The CDR3 is 16 amino acids. CDR3 loop: CAISESGLAGDNEQFF. The CDR3, as DNA: TGTGCCATCAGTGAGTCGGGACTAGCGGGGGACAATGAGCAGTTCTTC.

The sample holds a few counts of this clonotype. This rearrangement joins TRBV4-2 to TRBJ1-2; D is unclear. Germline V gives CDR1 LGHNA, CDR2 YNFKEQ. Trimming took 0 bases from V and 7 from J, leaving 18 bases between them. This CDR3 is built from 16 residues. This CDR3 reads CASSQDLGRPGGGYTF. Here the CDR3 DNA reads TGTGCCAGCAGCCAAGATTTGGGCCGACCCGGAGGTGGCTACACCTTC.

The chain couples TRBV9 to TRBJ2-3; 7 nucleotides agree with TRBD1. Trimming removed 4 bases from V and 7 bases from J; junction bases left unmatched: 9. CDR3 size: 14 residues. Germline CDR1 SGDLS, CDR2 YYNGEE. Here the CDR3 reads CASSTRDRVNTQYF. The CDR3 nucleotides read TGTGCCAGCAGCACCCGTGACAGGGTAAATACGCAGTATTTT.

The table lists this clonotype with many counts. The CDR3: CSTPQAGEPDEQFF. CDR3 nucleotides: TGCAGCACCCCGCAAGCAGGGGAGCCGGATGAGCAGTTCTTC. The rearrangement joins TRBV20-1 to TRBJ2-1, with TRBD1 as a possible D gene (6 bases). Germline CDR1 DFQATT, CDR2 SNEGSKA (reference sequence). The CDR3 runs 14 residues.